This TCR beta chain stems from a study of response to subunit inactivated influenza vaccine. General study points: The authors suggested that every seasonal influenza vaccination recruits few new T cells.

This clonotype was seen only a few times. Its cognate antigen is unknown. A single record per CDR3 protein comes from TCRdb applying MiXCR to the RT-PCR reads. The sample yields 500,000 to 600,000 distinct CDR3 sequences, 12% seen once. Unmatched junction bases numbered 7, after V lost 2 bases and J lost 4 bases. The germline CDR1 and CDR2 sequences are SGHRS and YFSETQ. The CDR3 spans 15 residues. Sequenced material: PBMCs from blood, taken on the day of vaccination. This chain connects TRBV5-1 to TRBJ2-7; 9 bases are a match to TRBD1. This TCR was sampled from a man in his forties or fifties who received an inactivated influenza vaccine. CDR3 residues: CASSFGQGTRYEQYF. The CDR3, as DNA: TGCGCCAGCAGCTTCGGACAGGGGACACGGTACGAGCAGTACTTC.